The 3 T cell receptor beta chains given below trace back to one sample, sequenced in a study of CD8+ T cells in alopecia areata. Following extraction, RNA underwent reverse transcription to cDNA, which served as the sequencing template. Using immunoSEQ multiplex PCR, the repertoire was profiled, and TCRdb retains in-frame clones only, with some absent. The sample yields 100,000 to 150,000 clones, 45% to 50% seen once. This material consisted of CD8+ T cells sorted from blood, taken at week 0. The receptors were gathered from a human donor with alopecia areata.

The chain links TRBV5-1 to TRBJ2-3; no clear D. The germline CDR1 and CDR2 sequences are SGHRS and YFSETQ. Trimming took 0 bases from V and 1 from J, leaving 6 bases between them. This CDR3 comprises 14 residues. CDR3 DNA: TGCGCCAGCAGCTTGGTCGATGGCACAGATACGCAGTATTTT. Its translation is CASSLVDGTDTQYF.

The V call is TRBV7-8, the J call TRBJ2-5; D is perhaps TRBD1 (5 bases). The CDR3 spans 15 residues. Germline loops: CDR1 SGHVS, CDR2 FQNEAQ. V was clipped by 0 bases and J by 2 bases, with 10 bases between them. In DNA form, the CDR3 reads TGTGCCAGCAGCTTAGCGCAAGGGGTACAAGAGACCCAGTACTTC. The encoded protein is CASSLAQGVQETQYF.

The chain couples TRBV6-5 to TRBJ1-1, with 9 bases lining up with TRBD1. The germline CDR1 and CDR2 sequences are MNHEY and SVGAGI. V dropped 6 bases and J dropped 3; count of bases not matched to a gene: 5. The CDR3 covers 14 residues. The CDR3 DNA is TGTGCCAGCAGCCCGGACAGGGGAGACACTGAAGCTTTCTTT. Amino acids: CASSPDRGDTEAFF.